This T cell receptor beta chain was sequenced in a study of T-cell memory formation after mild COVID-19. General observations from the study: Contracting CD4+ clones sat mainly in CM and EM; CD8+ in EMRA. The study detected some responding clones in pre-infection memory, suggesting cross-reactive memory joined.

The authors produced TCR alpha and TCR beta cDNA libraries with sample barcodes and UMIs by 5'RACE using constant-segment primers. TCRdb called the 5' RACE reads again in MiXCR, with one record for every CDR3 protein. The sample holds hundreds of thousands of distinct CDR3 sequences, around 15% seen once. Germline CDR1 SEHNR, CDR2 FQNEAQ (reference sequence). CDR3 length equals 15 residues. The V end was cut by 6 bases, the J end by 0 bases, with 14 bases between. A remark on this clonotype: The antigen is unknown.

The sequence came from a man aged 18-30 years who had mild COVID-19 (a few samples of this study predate the infection). Cell type and time point are not known. The sample comprised PBMCs or a T cell subset sorted from them (not recorded which). The genes are TRBV7-9 and TRBJ1-1; D is unresolved. CDR3 DNA: TGTGCCAGCAGACAAGAACAGACTGTGAACACTGAAGCTTTCTTT. Amino acids: CASRQEQTVNTEAFF.